This passage covers 9 T cell receptor beta chains from one sample sequenced in a study of T cell changes during pregnancy in multiple sclerosis. This table comes from immunoSEQ multiplex PCR, and its TCRdb copy is limited to in-frame clones, with some not included. The sample contains nearly 70,000 clones, roughly nine tenths of which appear only once. The sequencing used peripheral blood, collected in the second trimester of pregnancy. The receptor set was obtained from a female donor in good health, enrolled as a control in a pregnancy study.

The chain couples TRBV27 to TRBJ1-5, with a tentative D call TRBD1 (6 bases). This CDR3 is built from 15 residues. The germline gives CDR1 MNHEY, CDR2 SMNVEV (reference sequence). V lost 1 base, J lost 3 bases, and 10 bases lay in between. The CDR3, as DNA: TGTGCCAGCAGTTTATTTTCAGGGGACAATCAGCCCCAGCATTTT. Translated, it gives CASSLFSGDNQPQHF.

The chain links TRBV28 to TRBJ2-4; D not resolved. Trimming left V 6 bases short and J 8 bases short, with 17 bases between. Germline CDR1 and CDR2: MDHEN and SYDVKM. The CDR3 has 14 residues. DNA of the CDR3: TGTGCCAGCAGCTCCCCCGGATTTGGAGACATTCAGTACTTC. Protein product: CASSSPGFGDIQYF.

This clone was detected once. At the DNA level, this CDR3 is encoded by other sequences in the same sample as well. The chain joins TRBV6-5 to TRBJ1-1; TRBD1 agrees at 8 bases. V gave up 2 bases and J gave up 7 bases; unmatched junction bases: 6. Germline V gives CDR1 MNHEY, CDR2 SVGAGI. The CDR3 totals 14 residues. For the CDR3, the DNA is TGTGCCAGCAGTTACCTACAGGGGGGTAGTGAAGCTTTCTTT. Its protein is CASSYLQGGSEAFF.

This chain connects TRBV28 to TRBJ2-1; a possible D gene is TRBD1 (6 bases). Trimming cost V 6 bases and J 3 bases, with 9 bases left between them. From germline, CDR1 is MDHEN and CDR2 SYDVKM. This CDR3 has 13 residues. CDR3: CASSRGFYNEQFF. The CDR3 bases are TGTGCCAGCAGCAGGGGTTTCTACAATGAGCAGTTCTTC.

V and J are TRBV4-3 and TRBJ2-7; TRBD1 matches 7 bases. The CDR3 totals 15 residues. The V gene's germline CDR1 is LGHNA and CDR2 YSLEER. V lost 1 base to trimming and J lost 2 bases; unmatched junction nucleotides: 5. CDR3 in amino acids: CASSQGRQGTYEQYF. CDR3 nucleotides: TGCGCCAGCAGCCAAGGGCGACAGGGTACCTACGAGCAGTACTTC.

The J gene is TRBJ2-1, the V gene TRBV5-1, with 9 bases identical to TRBD1. Per germline, CDR1 SGHRS and CDR2 YFSETQ. The CDR3 is made up of 15 amino acids. With 0 bases clipped from V and 10 bases from J, the junction kept 8 bases outside the gene matches. The CDR3 nucleotides are TGCGCCAGCAGCTTGGGAGACAGGGGGTTGGAGGAGCAGTTCTTC. Its translation: CASSLGDRGLEEQFF.

This chain links TRBV10-1 with TRBJ2-3; D might be TRBD2 (5 bases). CDR1 is WNHNN and CDR2 is SYGVQD in the germline V gene (reference sequence). This CDR3 contains 16 residues. Trimming removed 5 bases at V and 6 bases at J, with 21 bases between. DNA for the CDR3: TGCGCCAGCAGTCCACCCGGACTCATTTTGTGGGATACGCAGTATTTT. Translated, it gives CASSPPGLILWDTQYF.

The J gene is TRBJ2-2, the V gene TRBV2; 7 bases map to TRBD1. CDR1 and CDR2 (germline): SNHLY, FYNNEI. The CDR3 totals 15 residues. The V gene end was trimmed by 6 bases and the J gene end by 5 bases; junction bases not matched to a gene: 9. The CDR3: CASRPGTVKTGELFF. In DNA, the CDR3 is TGTGCCAGCAGGCCCGGGACAGTAAAAACCGGGGAGCTGTTTTTT.

The genes are TRBV28 and TRBJ2-1; 8 bases line up with TRBD2. The CDR3 loop spans 16 amino acids. Germline V CDR1 and CDR2: MDHEN, SYDVKM. Trimming cost V 8 bases and J 0 bases; bases outside gene matches: 9. In nucleotides, the CDR3 is TGTGCCAGCCCGGCCGGTACTAGCGGCTCCTACAATGAGCAGTTCTTC. Its protein is CASPAGTSGSYNEQFF.